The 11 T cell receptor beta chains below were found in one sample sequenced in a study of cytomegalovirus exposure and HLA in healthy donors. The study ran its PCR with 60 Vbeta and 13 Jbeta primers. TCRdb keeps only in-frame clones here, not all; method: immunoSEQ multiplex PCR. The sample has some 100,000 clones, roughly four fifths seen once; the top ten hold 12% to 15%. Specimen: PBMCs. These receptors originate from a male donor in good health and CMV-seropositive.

CDR3 sequence reads: CASRGQGDNQPQHF. The DNA for the CDR3 is TGTGCCAGCAGAGGACAGGGGGACAATCAGCCCCAGCATTTT. The chain is built from TRBV4-2 and TRBJ1-5; TRBD1 matches 10 bases. Trimming cost V 6 bases and J 3 bases; bases outside gene matches: 2. The germline gives CDR1 LGHNA, CDR2 YNFKEQ. This CDR3 contains 14 residues.

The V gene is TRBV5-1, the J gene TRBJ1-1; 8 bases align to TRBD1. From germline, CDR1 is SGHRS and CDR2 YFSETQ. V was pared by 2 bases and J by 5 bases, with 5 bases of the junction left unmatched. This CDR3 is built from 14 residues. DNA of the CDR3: TGCGCCAGCAGCTTCGGACAGGGCGGTACTGAAGCTTTCTTT. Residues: CASSFGQGGTEAFF.

This chain's CDR3 is CASSQTGLRQYF. The CDR3 DNA is TGTGCCAGCAGCCAGACAGGCCTACGGCAGTACTTC. V and J are TRBV7-9 and TRBJ2-7; maybe TRBD1 (6 bases). The CDR3 spans 12 residues. Germline values: CDR1 SEHNR, CDR2 FQNEAQ (reference sequence). Trimming took 5 bases from V and 9 from J, leaving 14 bases between them.

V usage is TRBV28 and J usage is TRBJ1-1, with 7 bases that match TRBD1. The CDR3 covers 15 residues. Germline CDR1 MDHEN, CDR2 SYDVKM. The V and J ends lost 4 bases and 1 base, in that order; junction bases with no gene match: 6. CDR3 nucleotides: TGTGCCAGCAGTTCAACAGGGGTCGGGAACACTGAAGCTTTCTTT. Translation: CASSSTGVGNTEAFF.

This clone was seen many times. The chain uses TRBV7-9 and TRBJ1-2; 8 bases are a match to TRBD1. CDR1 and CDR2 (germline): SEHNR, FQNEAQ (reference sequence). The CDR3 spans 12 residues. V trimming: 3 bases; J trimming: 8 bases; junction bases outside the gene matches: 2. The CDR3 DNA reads TGTGCCAGCAGCTTGACAGGGGAAGGCTACACCTTC. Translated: CASSLTGEGYTF.

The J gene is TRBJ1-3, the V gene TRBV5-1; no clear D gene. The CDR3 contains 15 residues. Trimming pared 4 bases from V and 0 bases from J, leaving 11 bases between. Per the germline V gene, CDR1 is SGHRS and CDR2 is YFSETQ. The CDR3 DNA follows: TGCGCCAGCAGCCCTACACAGTCCTCTGGAAACACCATATATTTT. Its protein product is CASSPTQSSGNTIYF.

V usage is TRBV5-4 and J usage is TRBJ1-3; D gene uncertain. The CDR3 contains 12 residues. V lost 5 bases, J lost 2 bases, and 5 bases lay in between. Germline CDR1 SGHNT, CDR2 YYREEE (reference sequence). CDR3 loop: CASRQAGNTIYF. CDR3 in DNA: TGTGCCAGCAGACAAGCTGGAAACACCATATATTTT.

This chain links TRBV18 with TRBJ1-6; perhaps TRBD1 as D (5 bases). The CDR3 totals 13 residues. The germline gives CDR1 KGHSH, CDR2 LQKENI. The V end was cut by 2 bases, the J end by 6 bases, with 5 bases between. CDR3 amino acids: CASSPRGNSPLHF. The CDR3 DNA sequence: TGTGCCAGCTCACCAAGGGGTAATTCACCCCTCCACTTT.

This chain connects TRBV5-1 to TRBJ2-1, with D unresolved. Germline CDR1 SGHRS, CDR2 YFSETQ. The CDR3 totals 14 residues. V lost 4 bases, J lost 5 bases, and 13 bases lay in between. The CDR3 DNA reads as TGCGCCAGCAGCGTGCCTTCACAGAACAATGAGCAGTTCTTC. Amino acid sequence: CASSVPSQNNEQFF.

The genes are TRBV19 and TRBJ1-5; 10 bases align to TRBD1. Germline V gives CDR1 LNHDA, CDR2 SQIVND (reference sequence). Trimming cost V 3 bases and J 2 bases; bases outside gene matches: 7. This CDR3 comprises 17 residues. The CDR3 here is CASSIKGTGVGNQPQHF. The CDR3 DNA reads TGTGCCAGTAGTATCAAGGGGACAGGGGTGGGCAATCAGCCCCAGCATTTT.

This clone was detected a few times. The CDR3, as DNA: TGTGCCATCGCAGGGGGAATTTCGGGGGCCAACGTCCTGACTTTC. Amino acids: CAIAGGISGANVLTF. The chain couples TRBV10-3 to TRBJ2-6, with TRBD1 matching 7 bases. Trimming took 8 bases from V and 4 from J; bases not matched to a gene: 8. Germline V gene data show CDR1 as ENHRY and CDR2 as SYGVKD. The CDR3 sequence is 15 residues long.